In this sample, the clone carrying this T cell receptor (beta chain) turned up a few times. The antigen is undetermined. 5'RACE primed at constant segments yielded TCR alpha and TCR beta cDNA libraries bearing sample barcodes and UMIs. TCRdb analysed the 5' RACE reads with MiXCR anew, one entry per CDR3 protein. The table shows 150,000 to 200,000 distinct CDR3 sequences, with around a tenth occurring only once. These data originate in a study of T-cell memory formation after mild COVID-19. Study-wide findings and caveats: Confirmation of SARS-CoV-2 specificity was lacking for second-wave clones peaking day 37. Memory sampled before infection contained some responding clones, suggesting cross-reactive memory joined.

Trimming removed 4 bases from V and 5 bases from J; junction bases left unmatched: 20. This CDR3 spans 19 amino acids. Germline V gives CDR1 SGHKS, CDR2 YYEKEE (reference sequence). Sequencing input: PBMCs or a T cell subset sorted from them (not recorded which). This chain connects TRBV5-5 to TRBJ1-1; TRBD1 matches at 10 bases. This clonotype was obtained from a young man who had mild COVID-19 (a few samples of this study predate the infection). Cell type and time point are not known. CDR3 amino acids: CASSPHQPGTGVLRTEAFF. The CDR3 DNA sequence: TGTGCCAGCAGCCCCCATCAGCCTGGGACAGGGGTTTTAAGGACTGAAGCTTTCTTT.